These 12 T cell receptor beta chains were sequenced from one sample in a study of blood T cells in healthy people across ages. Next came a second PCR, run for about 6 to 12 cycles, which used a sample-barcoded 5' primer along with a J-beta primer mix. A single record per CDR3 protein comes from TCRdb applying MiXCR to the 5' RACE reads. Of some 920,000 distinct CDR3 sequences detected, about 53% appear once; the ten largest clones hold about 22%. Material for sequencing was blood. The source is a woman aged 55-69 years in good health.

V usage is TRBV20-1 and J usage is TRBJ2-1; 12 bases fit TRBD2. Germline loops: CDR1 DFQATT, CDR2 SNEGSKA (reference sequence). The CDR3 has 14 residues. After removal of 6 bases from V and 2 bases from J, the junction contained 2 bases not matched to a gene. CDR3 loop: CSARLAGAYNEQFF. Here the CDR3 DNA reads TGCAGTGCGAGACTAGCGGGAGCCTACAATGAGCAGTTCTTC.

The V gene is TRBV5-6, the J gene TRBJ2-7; D remains unclear. CDR1 and CDR2 from the germline V gene are SGHDT and YYEEEE. V was clipped by 1 base and J by 4 bases, with 9 bases between them. CDR3 length equals 13 residues. The CDR3 loop reads CASSLSLGYEQYF. DNA for the CDR3: TGTGCCAGCAGCTTGAGTTTGGGTTACGAGCAGTACTTC.

This clonotype has more than one count but fewer than ten. The chain carries TRBV29-1 and TRBJ2-7; 7 bases fit TRBD1. Germline trimming cut 7 bases from V and 7 bases from J; bases unmatched to any gene: 10. In germline, CDR1 is SQVTM, CDR2 ANQGSEA. CDR3 length: 12 amino acids. The CDR3 region has the DNA TGCAGCGCCCTGGACAGGCGGAGGGAGCAGTACTTC. This encodes CSALDRRREQYF.

This rearrangement joins TRBV9 to TRBJ1-2; D is uncertain. Germline CDR1 reads SGDLS; CDR2 reads YYNGEE. This CDR3 region has 13 residues. V dropped 2 bases and J dropped 2 bases, with 7 bases sitting between them. CDR3 sequence reads: CASSVGSNYGYTF. In nucleotides, the CDR3 is TGTGCCAGCAGCGTTGGATCAAACTATGGCTACACCTTC.

This clonotype was seen more than once but under ten times. The chain is built from TRBV3-1 and TRBJ2-3; perhaps TRBD2 as D (5 bases). With 7 bases removed from V and 4 bases from J, the gap between germline ends came to 15 bases. CDR1 is LGHDT, CDR2 YNNKEL, per germline (reference sequence). This CDR3 contains 14 residues. CDR3 loop: CASTPGIRPDTQYF. The CDR3, as DNA: TGTGCCAGCACTCCCGGGATCCGACCAGATACGCAGTATTTT.

This clonotype was found once. The CDR3: CASSLLVTSGGYQETQYF. CDR3 DNA sequence: TGTGCCAGCAGCTTACTAGTCACTAGCGGGGGATACCAAGAGACCCAGTACTTC. This sequence joins TRBV7-6 and TRBJ2-5, with 11 bases aligning to TRBD2. The CDR3 has 18 amino acids. Germline V gene sequence: CDR1 SGHVS, CDR2 FNYEAQ. Trimming removed 2 bases from V and 0 bases from J; junction bases left unmatched: 8.

As DNA, the CDR3 is TGTGCCACCAGCAGAGGGAAAGCGGGGTTCTTCAATGAGCAGTTCTTC. Its protein product is CATSRGKAGFFNEQFF. This chain links TRBV15 with TRBJ2-1, with 7 nucleotides matching TRBD2. Germline-derived CDR1 and CDR2 are LNHNV and YYDKDF (reference sequence). V was clipped by 1 base and J by 6 bases; unmatched bases: 9. The CDR3 runs 16 residues.

This clonotype was recorded many times. The CDR3 DNA sequence: TGTGCCATCAGTGGGGCAGTCGCAGATACGCAGTATTTT. It translates to CAISGAVADTQYF. This chain uses TRBV10-3 with TRBJ2-3; the D is unclear. CDR1 is ENHRY, CDR2 SYGVKD, per germline. V dropped 4 bases and J dropped 4 bases, with 9 bases sitting between them. This CDR3 is built from 13 residues.

The genes are TRBV29-1 and TRBJ2-5; TRBD2 matches 7 bases. Germline V gene lookup returns CDR1 SQVTM and CDR2 ANQGSEA. V lost 7 bases to trimming and J lost 11 bases; unmatched junction nucleotides: 19. This CDR3 spans 14 amino acids. CDR3 in amino acids: CSAPGRESHNEQYF. For the CDR3, the DNA is TGCAGCGCCCCAGGGCGGGAGTCCCACAATGAGCAGTACTTC.

This clonotype has only one observation. The chain couples TRBV11-3 to TRBJ2-1, with D perhaps given as TRBD1 or TRBD2 (5 bases each). This CDR3 spans 15 amino acids. Germline CDR1 reads SGHNT; CDR2 reads YENEEA. The V end lost 4 bases, the J end lost 0 bases, and 10 bases lay between the germline ends. Written as DNA, the CDR3 is TGTGCCAGCAGCTGGGGGACGAGCTCCTACAATGAGCAGTTCTTC. Encoded protein: CASSWGTSSYNEQFF.

The rearrangement uses TRBV28 and TRBJ2-7, with D unresolved. The CDR3 is made up of 11 amino acids. V was shortened by 6 bases and J by 6 bases, with 9 bases between the two germline ends. Germline lookup yields CDR1 MDHEN and CDR2 SYDVKM. The CDR3 here is CASSRQPEQYF. CDR3 DNA sequence: TGTGCCAGCAGCCGCCAGCCCGAGCAGTACTTC.

This chain connects TRBV7-2 to TRBJ2-1; tentatively, D is TRBD2 (6 bases). V was trimmed by 5 bases and J by 6 bases, leaving 20 bases between them. CDR3 length: 16 residues. Germline V gene sequence: CDR1 SGHTA, CDR2 FQGNSA. CDR3 sequence: CASSPAGLGAGNEQFF. DNA for the CDR3: TGTGCCAGCAGCCCGGCGGGGCTAGGGGCGGGCAATGAGCAGTTCTTC.